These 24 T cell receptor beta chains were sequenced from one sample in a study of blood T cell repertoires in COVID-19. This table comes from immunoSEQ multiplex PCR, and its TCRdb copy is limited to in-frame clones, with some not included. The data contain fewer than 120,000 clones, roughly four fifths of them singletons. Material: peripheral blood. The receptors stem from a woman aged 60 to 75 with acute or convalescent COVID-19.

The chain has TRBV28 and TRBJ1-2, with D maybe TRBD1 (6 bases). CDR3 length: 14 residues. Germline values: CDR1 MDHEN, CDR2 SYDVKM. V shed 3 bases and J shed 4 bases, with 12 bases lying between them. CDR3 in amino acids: CASSFGQKGYGYTF. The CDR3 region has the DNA TGTGCCAGCAGTTTCGGACAGAAGGGCTATGGCTACACCTTC.

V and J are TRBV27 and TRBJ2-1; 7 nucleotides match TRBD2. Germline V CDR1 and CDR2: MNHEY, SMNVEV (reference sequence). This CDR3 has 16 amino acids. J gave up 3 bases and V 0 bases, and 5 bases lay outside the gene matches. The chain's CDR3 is CASSLSGGGFYNEQFF. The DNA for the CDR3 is TGTGCCAGCAGTTTATCGGGCGGGGGTTTCTACAATGAGCAGTTCTTC.

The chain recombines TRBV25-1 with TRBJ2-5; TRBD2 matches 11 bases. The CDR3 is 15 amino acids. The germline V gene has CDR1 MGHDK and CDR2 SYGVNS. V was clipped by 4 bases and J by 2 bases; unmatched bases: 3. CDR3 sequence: CASSATSGEQETQYF. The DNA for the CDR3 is TGTGCCAGCAGTGCGACTAGCGGGGAACAAGAGACCCAGTACTTC.

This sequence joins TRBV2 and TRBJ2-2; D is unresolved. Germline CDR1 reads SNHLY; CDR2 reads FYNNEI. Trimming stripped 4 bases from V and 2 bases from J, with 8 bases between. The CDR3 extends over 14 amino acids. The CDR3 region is CASSGDHNTGELFF. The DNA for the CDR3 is TGTGCCAGCAGTGGAGATCATAACACCGGGGAGCTGTTTTTT.

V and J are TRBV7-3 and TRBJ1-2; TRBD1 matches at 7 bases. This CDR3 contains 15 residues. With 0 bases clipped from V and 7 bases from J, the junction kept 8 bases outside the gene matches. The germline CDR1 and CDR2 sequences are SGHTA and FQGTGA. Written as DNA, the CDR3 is TGTGCCAGCAGCTTAACAGGGGGCGGTCTCGTTGGCTACACCTTC. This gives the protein CASSLTGGGLVGYTF.

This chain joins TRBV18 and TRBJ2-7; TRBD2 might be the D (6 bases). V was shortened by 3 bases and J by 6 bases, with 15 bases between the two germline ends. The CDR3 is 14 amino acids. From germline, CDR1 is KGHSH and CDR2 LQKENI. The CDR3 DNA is TGTGCCAGCTCACCCGACCAATTTAGCGGCGAGCAGTACTTC. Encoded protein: CASSPDQFSGEQYF.

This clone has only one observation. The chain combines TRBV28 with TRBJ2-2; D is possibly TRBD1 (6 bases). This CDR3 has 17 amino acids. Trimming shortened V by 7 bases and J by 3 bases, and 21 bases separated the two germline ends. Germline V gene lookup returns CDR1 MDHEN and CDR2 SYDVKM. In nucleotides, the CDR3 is TGTGCCAGCACTTATGGGTTGGGCAGGGGATACACCGGGGAGCTGTTTTTT. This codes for CASTYGLGRGYTGELFF.

In nucleotides, the CDR3 is TGTGCCAGCAGCTCAGGGTTCGAGACCGGGGAGCTGTTTTTT. Protein sequence: CASSSGFETGELFF. This sequence joins TRBV2 and TRBJ2-2; tentative D call: TRBD1 (5 bases). Trimming stripped 6 bases from V and 5 bases from J, with 13 bases between. This CDR3 has 14 residues. CDR1 SNHLY and CDR2 FYNNEI come from the germline V gene.

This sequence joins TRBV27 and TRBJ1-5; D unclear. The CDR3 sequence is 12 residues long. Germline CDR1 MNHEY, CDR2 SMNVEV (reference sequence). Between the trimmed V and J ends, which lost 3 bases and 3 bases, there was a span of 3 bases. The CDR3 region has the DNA TGTGCCAGCAGTTTCCTCAATCAGCCCCAGCATTTT. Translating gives CASSFLNQPQHF.

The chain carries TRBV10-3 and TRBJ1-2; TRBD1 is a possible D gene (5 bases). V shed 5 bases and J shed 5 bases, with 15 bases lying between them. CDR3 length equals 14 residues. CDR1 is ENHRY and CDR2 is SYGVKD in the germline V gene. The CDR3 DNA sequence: TGTGCCATCAGTCCCGACAGTAGGAATTATGGCTACACCTTC. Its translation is CAISPDSRNYGYTF.

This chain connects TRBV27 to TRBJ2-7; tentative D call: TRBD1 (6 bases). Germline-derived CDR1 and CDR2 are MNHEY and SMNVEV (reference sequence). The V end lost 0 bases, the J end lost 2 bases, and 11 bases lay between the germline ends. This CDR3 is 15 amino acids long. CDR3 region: CASSLSTGNAYEQYF. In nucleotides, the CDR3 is TGTGCCAGCAGTTTATCGACAGGTAACGCCTACGAGCAGTACTTC.

CDR3 in amino acids: CASSSGQGVTGELFF. The CDR3 nucleotides are TGTGCCAGCAGCTCCGGACAGGGGGTCACCGGGGAGCTGTTTTTT. The rearrangement links TRBV7-9 to TRBJ2-2, with 10 bases fitting TRBD1. Per germline, CDR1 SEHNR and CDR2 FQNEAQ (reference sequence). This CDR3 region has 15 residues. Unmatched junction bases numbered 3, after V lost 4 bases and J lost 4 bases. The full variable domain, with the rest looked up from reference TRBV7-9 and TRBJ2-2, is DTGVSQNPRHKITKRGQNVTFRCDPISEHNRLYWYRQTLGQGPEFLTYFQNEAQLEKSRLLSDRFSAERPKGSFSTLEIQRTEQGDSAMYLCASSSGQGVTGELFFGEGSRLTVL.

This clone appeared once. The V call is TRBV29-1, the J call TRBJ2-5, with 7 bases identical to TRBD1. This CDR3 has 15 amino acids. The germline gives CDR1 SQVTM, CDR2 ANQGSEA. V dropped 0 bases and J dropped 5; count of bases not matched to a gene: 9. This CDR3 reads CSVEDPFGTEETQYF. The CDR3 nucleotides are TGCAGCGTTGAAGATCCCTTTGGGACAGAGGAGACCCAGTACTTC.

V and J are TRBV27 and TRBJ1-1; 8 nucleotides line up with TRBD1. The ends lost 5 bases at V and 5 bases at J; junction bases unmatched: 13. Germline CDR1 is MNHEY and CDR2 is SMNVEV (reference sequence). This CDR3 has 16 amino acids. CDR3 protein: CASSPDRPGQETEAFF. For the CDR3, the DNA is TGTGCCAGCAGTCCGGATCGACCGGGACAGGAGACTGAAGCTTTCTTT.

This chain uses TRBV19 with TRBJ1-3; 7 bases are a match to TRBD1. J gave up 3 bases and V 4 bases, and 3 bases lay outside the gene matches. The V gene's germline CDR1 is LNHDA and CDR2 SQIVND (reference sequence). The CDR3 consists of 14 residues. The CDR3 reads CASSTTGDGNTIYF. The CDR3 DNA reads TGTGCCAGTAGTACAACAGGGGATGGAAACACCATATATTTT.

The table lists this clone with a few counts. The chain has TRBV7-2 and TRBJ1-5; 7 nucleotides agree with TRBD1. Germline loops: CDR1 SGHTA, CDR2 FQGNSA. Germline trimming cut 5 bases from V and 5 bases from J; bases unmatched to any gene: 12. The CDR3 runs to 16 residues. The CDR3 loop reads CASSPAATGAHQPQHF. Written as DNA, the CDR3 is TGTGCCAGCAGCCCCGCGGCAACAGGGGCCCATCAGCCCCAGCATTTT.

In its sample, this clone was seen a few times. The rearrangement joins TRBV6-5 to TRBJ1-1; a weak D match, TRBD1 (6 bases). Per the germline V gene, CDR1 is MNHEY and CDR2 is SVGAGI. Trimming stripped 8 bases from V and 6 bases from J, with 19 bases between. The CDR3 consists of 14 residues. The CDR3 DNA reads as TGTGCCAGCCAGTGGAAACAGGGTAGCCCTGAAGCTTTCTTT. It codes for CASQWKQGSPEAFF.

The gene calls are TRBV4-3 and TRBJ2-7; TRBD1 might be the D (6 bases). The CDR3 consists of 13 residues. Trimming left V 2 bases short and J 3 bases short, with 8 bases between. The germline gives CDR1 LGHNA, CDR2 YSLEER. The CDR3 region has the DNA TGCGCCAGCAGCCAAACACAGGGCTACGAGCAGTACTTC. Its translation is CASSQTQGYEQYF.

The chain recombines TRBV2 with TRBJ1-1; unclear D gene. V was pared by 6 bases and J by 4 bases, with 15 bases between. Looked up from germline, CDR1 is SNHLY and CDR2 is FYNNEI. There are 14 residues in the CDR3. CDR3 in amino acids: CASSPPLRSTEAFF. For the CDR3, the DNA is TGTGCCAGCAGCCCTCCCCTACGGTCCACTGAAGCTTTCTTT.

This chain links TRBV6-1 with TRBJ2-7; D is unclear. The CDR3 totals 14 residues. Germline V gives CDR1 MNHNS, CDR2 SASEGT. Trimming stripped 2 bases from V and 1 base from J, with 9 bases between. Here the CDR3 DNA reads TGTGCCAGCAGTGAACGATACAGTTCCTACGAGCAGTACTTC. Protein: CASSERYSSYEQYF.

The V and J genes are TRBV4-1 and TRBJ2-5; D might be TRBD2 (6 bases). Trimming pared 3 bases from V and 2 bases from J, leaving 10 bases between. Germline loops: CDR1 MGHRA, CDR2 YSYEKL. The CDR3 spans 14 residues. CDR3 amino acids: CASSHKLAQETQYF. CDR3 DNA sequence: TGCGCCAGCAGCCATAAACTAGCTCAAGAGACCCAGTACTTC.

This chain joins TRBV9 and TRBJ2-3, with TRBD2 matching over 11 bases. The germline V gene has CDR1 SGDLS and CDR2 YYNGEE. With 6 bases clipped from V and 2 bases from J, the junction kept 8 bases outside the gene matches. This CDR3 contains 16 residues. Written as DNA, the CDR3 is TGTGCCAGCAACCCGCTAGCGGGGGGAAACACAGATACGCAGTATTTT. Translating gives CASNPLAGGNTDTQYF.

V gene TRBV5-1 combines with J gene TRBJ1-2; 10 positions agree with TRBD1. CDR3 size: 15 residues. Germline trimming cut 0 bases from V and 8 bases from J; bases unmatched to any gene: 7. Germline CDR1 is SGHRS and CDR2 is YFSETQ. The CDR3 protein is CASSLVTGGEEGYTF. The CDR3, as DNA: TGCGCCAGCAGCTTGGTGACAGGGGGCGAAGAGGGCTACACCTTC. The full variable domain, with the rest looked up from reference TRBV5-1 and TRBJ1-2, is KAGVTQTPRYLIKTRGQQVTLSCSPISGHRSVSWYQQTPGQGLQFLFEYFSETQRNKGNFPGRFSGRQFSNSRSEMNVSTLELGDSALYLCASSLVTGGEEGYTFGSGTRLTVV.

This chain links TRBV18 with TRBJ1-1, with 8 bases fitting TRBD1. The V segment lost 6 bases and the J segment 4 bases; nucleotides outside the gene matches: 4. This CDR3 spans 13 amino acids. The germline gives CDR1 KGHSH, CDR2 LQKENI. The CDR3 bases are TGTGCCAGCTCCACCGGGACAGGCACTGAAGCTTTCTTT. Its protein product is CASSTGTGTEAFF.